This T cell receptor beta chain was sequenced for a study of cytomegalovirus exposure and HLA in healthy donors (dated by TCRdb to 2015 to 2018). General notes on the study: In an earlier analysis of approximately 500 of the donors, 276 Gb of sequence data and 100 million or so unique TCR beta sequences from roughly 190 million T cells were reported. Roughly 320 gigabases of sequencing data and 70 million to 95 million unique TCR sequences made up an early release that covered roughly 670 HLA-typed donors. Of the roughly 390 genotyped donors, 81% fell in the genetic ancestry cluster associated with self-reported Caucasian donors. The study was designed to test whether signatures of past pathogen exposure could be identified by cataloging public T cell receptors. The T cell repertoires of roughly 660 subjects were profiled by immunosequencing and related to cytomegalovirus serostatus. Along with the approximately 700-subject first cohort, a separate validation cohort of 120 different subjects was used. High-throughput TCR immunosequencing, statistical association of individual TCRs with disease status, and machine learning were combined to predict cytomegalovirus infection status. In a later analysis, previously published TCR beta repertoires from several hundred donors were re-analyzed and high-resolution HLA genotyping was added so that TCR occurrence patterns could be studied. Rather than using new phenotypic data, the later analysis identified candidate immune exposures from TCR beta sequences and from how often those sequences occurred across donors. An earlier analysis of 500 to 750 of the donors applied high-throughput TCR beta sequencing to assess whether each TCR beta V gene segment acted as functional or pseudogenic. Donor age, sex, ethnicity and CMV serostatus were compiled together with the repertoire data. Genome-wide SNP genotypes for about 65% of the 666 donors were used in a later genetic analysis, which treated that subset as a discovery cohort. All discovery cohort repertoires had been generated on a single sequencing platform. Class I and class II HLA loci were covered by the typing at four-digit resolution. The number of typed donors differed by locus: roughly 620-630 for A, B, C, DRB1 and DQB1; approximately 540 for DQA1; fewer than 610 for DPA1; and around 490 for DPB1. Because of strong linkage in the cohort, five DR-DQ haplotypes were treated as single units for association and clustering. Among under 450 genotyped donors of the cohort, an average of approximately 230,000 unique TCR beta nucleotide sequences were sequenced per donor, roughly a sixth of them non-productive.

Libraries were made using the immunoSEQ multiplex PCR assay. A mixture of 60 forward primers for TCR Vbeta segments and 13 reverse primers for TCR Jbeta segments was used in the multiplex PCR. The CDR3 region of rearranged TCR beta genes was amplified from genomic DNA with a multiplex PCR assay. Amplified TCR beta libraries were sequenced as 87-base-pair reads on the Illumina HiSeq System. Per the original workflow: A later analysis counted about 82 million unique TCR beta chains across the roughly 700 repertoires, and some 11 million of these chains were shared by at least two donors. To remove PCR and sequencing errors, raw reads were error-corrected and collapsed into unique sequences using a nearest-neighbor algorithm that merged closely related sequences. Alignment of CDR3 sequences to IMGT reference sequences was used to assign V, D and J gene segments. For a sequence to be retained, a match of at least six nucleotides to both a V gene segment and a J gene segment was required. A rearrangement counted as productive if the CDR3 had no stop codons and remained in frame with V and J, and every other rearrangement counted as non-productive. CDR3 was defined by IMGT convention, running from the second conserved V-encoded cysteine to the conserved J-encoded phenylalanine. The earlier analysis of 587 of the donors excluded any sequence lacking an unambiguous match to a single V gene segment. In an earlier analysis of some 590 of the donors, V segments were called functional above 56.7% productive rearrangements and were called segregating when the between-donor standard deviation exceeded 5%. A statistical classification framework was developed to diagnose cytomegalovirus status using the catalog of TCR beta chain sequences. V and J gene assignment, in a later analysis, came from comparing TCR nucleotide sequences with IMGT/GENE-DB human TR gene sequences. The TCRdist pipeline was used in a later analysis to assign CDR3 sequences and most-parsimonious VDJ recombination scenarios. In a later analysis, each TCR beta chain was defined by its CDR3 amino acid sequence together with its V-gene family, and reads without a unique V-gene family were excluded. In a later analysis, some 600 highly shared, low-generation-probability nucleotide sequences were removed to address suspected cross-contamination and a sequencing artifact. In a later analysis, a clonal expansion index for each public chain was calculated from normalized within-repertoire ranks of inferred template counts. A later analysis computed generation probabilities with a VDJ recombination model fitted to out-of-frame rearrangements, and checked the results against IGoR. A later analysis scored TCR-TCR, TCR-HLA and TCR-CMV co-occurrence with hypergeometric tests, applying a repertoire-size bias correction to TCR pairs. In a later analysis, false discovery rates were estimated by permuting HLA or CMV assignments 20 times. In a later analysis, co-occurring TCRs were grouped using DBSCAN, and TCRdist sequence similarity was added for clustering within HLA-allele-positive subsets. For co-occurrence clustering, repertoires with fewer than 30,000 or more than 120,000 public chains were excluded, along with roughly 5 repertoires with anomalous nucleotide sharing. Entries here come from immuneACCESS through TCRdb and include only in-frame sequences with V and J called. Some clones fail to appear in such tables; in the studies checked, an unresolved V gene covers under half of the shortfall, and the cause of the remainder is unknown. For V, J and clone size, that table is used; D and trimming come from the DNA. The sample contains some 140,000 clones, less than 85% of them found a single time. More than 1.5% of the sample comes from the top ten.

A word on this clone: It lacks a known antigen. No base-level quality is on record; no much larger clone is a single base apart.

At the junction V is shortened by 2 bases and J by 1 base, with 6 bases in between. As encoded in the germline V gene (reference sequence), CDR1 is MNHNY while CDR2 is SVGAGI. The CDR3 measures 14 amino acids from cysteine to phenylalanine. Only the CDR3 DNA is retained, 42 bases long and in frame from the first base. Paper-wide results and their limitations: The presence/absence analyses assumed that sequencing depth was roughly uniform across donors, and that assumption may not be true. In a later analysis, the rate of TCR association differed among HLA loci, with DRB1 alleles having the most associated TCRs and HLA-C alleles having the fewest. When HLA alleles, especially DR and DQ, strongly co-occurred, attributing TCR associations to individual alleles was difficult. Only TCR beta chains were sequenced in this cohort, and the absence of alpha or paired-chain data limited detectable features. Specific HLA alleles were associated with over 15,000 TCR beta sequences at a false discovery rate of 0.05 in a later analysis. It was suggested by the authors that the approach could potentially be generalized to other disease states and immunological phenotypes. In an earlier analysis of about 550 of the donors, most TCR beta V segments were observed in productive rearrangements about 90% or about 30% of the time, broadly matching IMGT annotations. Most TCR sequences were observed very rarely across donors, whereas some public TCRs were present in many individuals. A further reported finding was that TCR beta sequences accurately predicted the HLA-A and HLA-B alleles for most subjects in the first cohort. The classifier was reported to diagnose cytomegalovirus status with high specificity and sensitivity in both the original and validation cohorts. A group of highly shared sequence variants was considered likely to be a technical artifact of the sequencing pipeline. A few of the identified cytomegalovirus-associated TCR beta chains were confirmed in vitro to be specific for cytomegalovirus antigens. A total of 164 TCR beta chains were listed by the study as associated with cytomegalovirus. In a later analysis, HLA-associated TCR beta chains were found to be more clonally expanded and to have lower generation probabilities than equally common non-associated chains. A later genetic analysis associated a missense DCLRE1C variant with V-gene and J-gene trimming of TCR beta chains, and an independent cohort replicated the association. Seventeen rarely observed V segments, including chromosome 9 orphons, were excluded from the earlier analysis of about 500 of the donors because counts were too low. Some IMGT-functional V segments, including TRBV6-2 and TRBV6-3, could not be told apart with the 87-base-pair reads, so those segments were excluded. Several of the top co-occurrence clusters appeared to be linked to parvovirus B19, influenza, CMV and Epstein-Barr virus, according to a later analysis. A later genetic analysis reported fewer N-insertions in productive TCRs among donors in an Asian-associated ancestry cluster than the roughly 720-donor mean. According to a later analysis, most CMV-associated TCR beta chains appeared to be HLA-restricted, and the HLA associations seemed to be driven largely by CMV exposure. Correlated functional status among segregating V segments might reflect linkage disequilibrium, but an unknown experimental factor could not be ruled out. HLA typing was unavailable for some donors at each locus, so association tests used only the typed subset. Immune exposure information for the cohort was limited to CMV serostatus.

The cohort was made up of approximately 670 healthy bone marrow donors. At the time of sampling, all cohort members were nominally healthy, though unrecorded immune exposures were likely present. The donor tested CMV seronegative, placing the donor among the 350 to 400 seronegative members of the cohort. Every donor gave a peripheral blood sample, and the peripheral blood mononuclear cells from that sample were used for TCR beta sequencing. The Qiagen DNeasy Blood Extraction Kit was used to extract genomic DNA from the blood cell samples. What was sequenced was PBMCs. The rearranged segments are TRBV6-6 and TRBJ2-1; the D gene is perhaps TRBD2, on 5 matching bases. This receptor was identified in a man in his forties in good health and CMV-seronegative. The CDR3 amino acid sequence is: CASSYRGSYNEQFF. The base sequence is TGTGCCAGCAGTTACCGGGGATCCTACAATGAGCAGTTCTTC.